This TCR beta chain was recorded in a study of CD8+ T cells in alopecia areata. Study-wide results and limits: Researchers reported that TCR sharing among patients proved less clear than in mice, possibly HLA-linked. Sequencing of scalp samples also captures resident alphabeta T cells of normal skin. More clonal than normal scalp was lesional scalp, particularly alopecia totalis/universalis.

RNA extraction was followed by reverse transcription into cDNA, which acted as the sequencing template. Clones were read by immunoSEQ multiplex PCR, and TCRdb kept only the in-frame ones, dropping some. The data show about 140,000 clones, with 55% to 65% seen just once and about 4.3% held by the top ten. CD4+ and CD8+ T cells were sorted from PBMCs. This clone was recorded only once. Its antigen remains unknown. CDR3 length equals 16 residues. V was clipped by 7 bases and J by 5 bases, with 21 bases between them. In germline, CDR1 is MGHDK, CDR2 SYGVNS. This receptor was taken from a human donor in good health. The sample was CD4+ T cells sorted from blood. The chain recombines TRBV25-1 with TRBJ2-1, with D perhaps assigned TRBD1 or TRBD2 (6 bases each). The CDR3: CASTGGGSPGHNEQFF. CDR3 coding DNA: TGTGCCAGCACCGGAGGGGGTTCACCCGGACACAATGAGCAGTTCTTC.